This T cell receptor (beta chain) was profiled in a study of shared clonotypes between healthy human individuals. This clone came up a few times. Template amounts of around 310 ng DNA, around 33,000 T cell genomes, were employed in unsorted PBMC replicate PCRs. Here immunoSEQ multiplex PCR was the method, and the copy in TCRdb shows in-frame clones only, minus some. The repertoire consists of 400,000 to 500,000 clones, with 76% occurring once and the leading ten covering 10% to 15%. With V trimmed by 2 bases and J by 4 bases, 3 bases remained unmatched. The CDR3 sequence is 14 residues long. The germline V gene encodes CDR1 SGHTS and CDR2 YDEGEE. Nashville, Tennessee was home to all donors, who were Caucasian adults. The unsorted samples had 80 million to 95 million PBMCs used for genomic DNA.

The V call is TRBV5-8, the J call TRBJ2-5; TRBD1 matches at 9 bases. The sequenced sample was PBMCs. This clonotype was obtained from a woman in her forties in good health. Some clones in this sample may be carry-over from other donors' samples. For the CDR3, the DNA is TGTGCCAGCAGCTTTGGGACAGGGACAGAGACCCAGTACTTC. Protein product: CASSFGTGTETQYF.